Listed below are T cell receptor beta chains from one sample, sequenced in a study of T cell responses to AZD1222 COVID-19 vaccine. Clones were sequenced by immunoSEQ multiplex PCR, and TCRdb holds only the in-frame ones, with some missing. The sample has about 210,000 clones, about 94% seen once; the top ten hold around 1.7%. This sample comprised peripheral blood, obtained 28 days after the second dose of the MenACWY control vaccine. The receptors here all came from an adult who received the MenACWY meningococcal vaccine as a control. Both conserved end residues are part of each CDR3. The order of the fields is V gene, clone size, D gene, J gene, CDR3 DNA, CDR3 protein. D genes are given only for firm matches. The size entry is marked missing in some rows and otherwise reads once, few, many or a size class.

TRBV3-1/TRBV3-2	.	.	TRBJ2-7	TGTGCCAGCAGCCTCGGCAGAAACTACGAGCAGTACTTC	CASSLGRNYEQYF
TRBV28	.	TRBD2	TRBJ2-1	TGTGCCAGCAGTTCGGGAACGGGACTAGCGGGGATCAATGAGCAGTTCTTC	CASSSGTGLAGINEQFF
TRBV5-1	.	TRBD1	TRBJ2-7	TGCGCCAGCAGCGGCTTGTGGGGACAGGGGTCCCACGAGCAGTACTTC	CASSGLWGQGSHEQYF
TRBV19	.	TRBD1	TRBJ1-5	TGTGCCAGTACCAACCCGACAGGGGGGAGGCTCAATCAGCCCCAGCATTTT	CASTNPTGGRLNQPQHF
TRBV27	.	.	TRBJ2-7	TGTGCCAGCAGTTCCCCGGGGTCACCTCCACTCTCCGAGCAGTACTTC	CASSSPGSPPLSEQYF
TRBV5-1	.	TRBD1	TRBJ2-7	TGCGCCAGCAGCTTCTCCGGACAGGGGGGCGAGCAGTACTTC	CASSFSGQGGEQYF
TRBV7-2	once	TRBD2	TRBJ2-7	TGTGCCAGCAGCTTAGTACTAGCGGGAGGGCCCCACGAGCAGTACTTC	CASSLVLAGGPHEQYF
TRBV19	.	.	TRBJ1-1	TGTGCCAGCCTCCCGTTGGTAGGTGCTGAAGCTTTCTTT	CASLPLVGAEAFF
TRBV5-4	once	TRBD1	TRBJ1-1	TGTGCCAGCAGCTTAGAGGACAGGGGTACTGAAGCTTTCTTT	CASSLEDRGTEAFF
TRBV2	.	TRBD1	TRBJ2-3	TGTGCCAGCATCGGGACAGGCACAGATACGCAGTATTTT	CASIGTGTDTQYF
TRBV6-5	once	.	TRBJ1-2	TGTGCCAGCAGCTACCTCGGGGGGCTGGATGGCTACACCTTC	CASSYLGGLDGYTF
TRBV6-5	.	.	TRBJ1-2	TGTGCCAGCAGCCCCTGGGATGAAGTCGACTATGGCTACACCTTC	CASSPWDEVDYGYTF
TRBV7-9	.	TRBD1	TRBJ2-7	TGTGCCAGCAGCACTCCGGGACAGGGGTACGAGCAGTACTTC	CASSTPGQGYEQYF
TRBV11-2	.	TRBD1	TRBJ1-3	TGTGCCACCGGGACAGGCCTCTCTGGAAACACCATATATTTT	CATGTGLSGNTIYF
TRBV7-3	once	.	TRBJ2-2	TGTGCCAGCAGCCTAACGGACGGGGGGCTCGCGAACACCGGGGAGCTGTTTTTT	CASSLTDGGLANTGELFF
TRBV9	once	TRBD2	TRBJ2-1	TGTGCCAGCAGCGTATCGCCTAGCGGGGGGGAGGTTGAGCAGTTCTTC	CASSVSPSGGEVEQFF
TRBV5-8	once	TRBD1	TRBJ2-7	TGTGCCAGCAGCCCAAGGACAGGATCCTACGAGCAGTACTTC	CASSPRTGSYEQYF
TRBV5-1	.	.	TRBJ1-4	TGCGCCAGCAGCTTGGGACGGAATAATGAAAAACTGTTTTTT	CASSLGRNNEKLFF
TRBV7-2	.	TRBD1	TRBJ1-1	TGTGCCAGCAGCTTGTATTCACAGGGGTCGATGAACACTGAAGCTTTCTTT	CASSLYSQGSMNTEAFF
TRBV6-1	.	TRBD1	TRBJ1-1	TGTGCCAGCAGTGACAGGGGGGGTGAAGCTTTCTTT	CASSDRGGEAFF
TRBV28	.	TRBD2	TRBJ2-3	TGTGCCAGCAGTCAACCAAACCTAGCGGCTAGCACAGATACGCAGTATTTT	CASSQPNLAASTDTQYF
TRBV7-3	.	TRBD1	TRBJ2-7	TGTGCCAGCAGCTTAGGCGGGACAGGGATAAACGAGCAGTACTTC	CASSLGGTGINEQYF
TRBV30	.	TRBD1	TRBJ1-2	TGTGCCTGGAGTACGGGACAGGGGGATGGCTACACCTTC	CAWSTGQGDGYTF
TRBV28	.	.	TRBJ1-1	TGTGCCAGCAGTGAGGGGGGAAGTAACACTGAAGCTTTCTTT	CASSEGGSNTEAFF